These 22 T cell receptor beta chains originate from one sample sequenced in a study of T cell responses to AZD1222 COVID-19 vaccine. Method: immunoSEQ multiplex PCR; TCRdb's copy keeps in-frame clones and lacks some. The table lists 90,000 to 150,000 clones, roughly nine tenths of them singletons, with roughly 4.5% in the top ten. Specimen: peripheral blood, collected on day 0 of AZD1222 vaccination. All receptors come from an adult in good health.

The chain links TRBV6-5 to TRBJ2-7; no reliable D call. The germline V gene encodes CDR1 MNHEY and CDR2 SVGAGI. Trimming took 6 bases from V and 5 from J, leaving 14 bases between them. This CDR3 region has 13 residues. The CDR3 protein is CASRPQGPHEQYF. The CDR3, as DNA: TGTGCCAGCAGGCCACAAGGCCCTCACGAGCAGTACTTC.

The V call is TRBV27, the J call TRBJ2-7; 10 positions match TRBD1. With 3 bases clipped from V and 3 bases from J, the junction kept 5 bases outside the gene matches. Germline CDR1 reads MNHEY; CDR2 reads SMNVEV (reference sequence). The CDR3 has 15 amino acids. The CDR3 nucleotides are TGTGCCAGCAGTTTTACCGGGACAGGGGACTACGAGCAGTACTTC. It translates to CASSFTGTGDYEQYF.

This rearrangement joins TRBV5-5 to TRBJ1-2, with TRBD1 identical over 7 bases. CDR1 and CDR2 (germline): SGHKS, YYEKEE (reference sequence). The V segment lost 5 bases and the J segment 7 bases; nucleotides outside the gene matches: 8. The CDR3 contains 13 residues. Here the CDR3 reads CASSPTGSTGYTF. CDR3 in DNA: TGTGCCAGCAGTCCGACAGGGTCGACTGGCTACACCTTC. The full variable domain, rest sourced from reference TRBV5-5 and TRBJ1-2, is DAGVTQSPTHLIKTRGQQVTLRCSPISGHKSVSWYQQVLGQGPQFIFQYYEKEERGRGNFPDRFSARQFPNYSSELNVNALLLGDSALYLCASSPTGSTGYTFGSGTRLTVV.

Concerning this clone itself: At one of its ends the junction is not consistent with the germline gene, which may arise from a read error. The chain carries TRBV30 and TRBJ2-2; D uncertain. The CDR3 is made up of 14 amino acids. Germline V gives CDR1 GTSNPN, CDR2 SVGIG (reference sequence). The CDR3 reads CAWAFNRNSGELFF. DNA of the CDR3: TGTGCCTGGGCGTTCAACCGGAACTCCGGGGAGCTGTTTTTT.

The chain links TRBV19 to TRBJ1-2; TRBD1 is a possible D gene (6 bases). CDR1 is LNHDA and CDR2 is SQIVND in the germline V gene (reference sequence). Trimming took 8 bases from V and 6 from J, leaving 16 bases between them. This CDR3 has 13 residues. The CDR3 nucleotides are TGTGCCAGTCGGGAAGGGGGTGACAATGGCTACACCTTC. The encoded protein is CASREGGDNGYTF.

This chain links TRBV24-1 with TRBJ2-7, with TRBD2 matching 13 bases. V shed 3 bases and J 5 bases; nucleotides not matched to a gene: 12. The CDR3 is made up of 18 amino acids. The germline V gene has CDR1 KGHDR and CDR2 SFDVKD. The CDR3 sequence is CATSDPRTSGGPRDEQYF. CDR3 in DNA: TGTGCCACCAGTGATCCCCGGACTAGCGGGGGACCTAGGGACGAGCAGTACTTC.

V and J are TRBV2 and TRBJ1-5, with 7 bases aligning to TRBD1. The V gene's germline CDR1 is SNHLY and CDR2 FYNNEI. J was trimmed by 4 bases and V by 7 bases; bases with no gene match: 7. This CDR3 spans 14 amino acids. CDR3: CASTKTGRNQPQHF. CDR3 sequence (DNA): TGTGCCAGCACCAAGACAGGGAGGAATCAGCCCCAGCATTTT.

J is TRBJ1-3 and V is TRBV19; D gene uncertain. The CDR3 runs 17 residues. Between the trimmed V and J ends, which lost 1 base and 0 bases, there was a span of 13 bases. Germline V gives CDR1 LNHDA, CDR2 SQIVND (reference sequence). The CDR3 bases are TGTGCCAGTAGTATAGCCCTTTTAAGTGCCTCTGGAAACACCATATATTTT. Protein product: CASSIALLSASGNTIYF.

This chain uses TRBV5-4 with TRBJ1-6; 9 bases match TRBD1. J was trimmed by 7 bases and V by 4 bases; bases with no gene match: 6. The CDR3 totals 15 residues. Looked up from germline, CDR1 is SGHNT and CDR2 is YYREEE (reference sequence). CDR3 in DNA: TGTGCCAGCAGCCTCGGACAGGGGAGGAATTCACCCCTCCACTTT. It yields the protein CASSLGQGRNSPLHF.

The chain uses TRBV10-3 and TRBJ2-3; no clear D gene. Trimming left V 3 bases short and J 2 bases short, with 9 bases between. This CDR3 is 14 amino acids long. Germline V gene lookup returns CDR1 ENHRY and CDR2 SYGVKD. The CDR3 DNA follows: TGTGCCATCAGTGAATCCGGTCCCACAGATACGCAGTATTTT. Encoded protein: CAISESGPTDTQYF.

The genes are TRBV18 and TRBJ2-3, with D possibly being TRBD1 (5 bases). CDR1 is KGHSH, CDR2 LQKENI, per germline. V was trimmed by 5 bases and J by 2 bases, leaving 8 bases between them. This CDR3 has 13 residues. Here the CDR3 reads CASSLTDTDTQYF. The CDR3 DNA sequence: TGTGCCAGCTCATTGACAGACACAGATACGCAGTATTTT.

The CDR3 DNA is TGCAGCGCCCTAGCTGGACAGTTCAGTGAAAAACTGTTTTTT. This gives the protein CSALAGQFSEKLFF. This chain links TRBV29-1 with TRBJ1-4, with D perhaps TRBD1 (6 bases). CDR3 length: 14 amino acids. V was pared by 7 bases and J by 7 bases, with 19 bases between. In germline, CDR1 is SQVTM, CDR2 ANQGSEA.

Written as DNA, the CDR3 is TGCGCCAGCAGCTTGGCCGTGAGCGCTTACAATGAGCAGTTCTTC. Protein: CASSLAVSAYNEQFF. This rearrangement joins TRBV5-1 to TRBJ2-1; the D is unclear. Germline CDR1 SGHRS, CDR2 YFSETQ. Trimming removed 0 bases at V and 4 bases at J, with 11 bases between. The CDR3 length is 15 residues.

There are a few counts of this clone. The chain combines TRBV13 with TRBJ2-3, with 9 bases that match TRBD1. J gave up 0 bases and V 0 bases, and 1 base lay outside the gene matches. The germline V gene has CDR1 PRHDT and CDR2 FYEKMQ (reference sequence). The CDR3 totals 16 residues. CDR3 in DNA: TGTGCCAGCAGCTTAGGACAGGGGGCTAGCACAGATACGCAGTATTTT. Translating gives CASSLGQGASTDTQYF.

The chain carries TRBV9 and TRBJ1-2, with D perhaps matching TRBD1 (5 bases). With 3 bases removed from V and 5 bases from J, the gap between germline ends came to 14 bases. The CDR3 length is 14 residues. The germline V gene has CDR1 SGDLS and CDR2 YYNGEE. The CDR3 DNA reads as TGTGCCAGCAGCGCCCAAACAGGAAAATATGGCTACACCTTC. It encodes CASSAQTGKYGYTF.

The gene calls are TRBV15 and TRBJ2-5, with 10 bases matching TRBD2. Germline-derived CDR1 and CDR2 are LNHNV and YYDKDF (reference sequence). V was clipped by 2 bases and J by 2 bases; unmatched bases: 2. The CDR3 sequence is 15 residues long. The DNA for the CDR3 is TGTGCCACCAGCAGACTAGCGGGGGTACAAGAGACCCAGTACTTC. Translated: CATSRLAGVQETQYF.

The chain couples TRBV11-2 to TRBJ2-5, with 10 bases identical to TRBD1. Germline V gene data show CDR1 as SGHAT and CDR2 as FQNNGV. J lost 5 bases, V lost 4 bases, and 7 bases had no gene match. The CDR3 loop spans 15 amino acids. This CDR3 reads CASSSRDRGPETQYF. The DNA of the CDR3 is TGTGCCAGCAGCTCCCGGGACAGGGGACCCGAGACCCAGTACTTC. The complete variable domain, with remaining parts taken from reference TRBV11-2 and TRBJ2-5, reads EAGVAQSPRYKIIEKRQSVAFWCNPISGHATLYWYQQILGQGPKLLIQFQNNGVVDDSQLPKDRFSAERLKGVDSTLKIQPAKLEDSAVYLCASSSRDRGPETQYFGPGTRLLVL.

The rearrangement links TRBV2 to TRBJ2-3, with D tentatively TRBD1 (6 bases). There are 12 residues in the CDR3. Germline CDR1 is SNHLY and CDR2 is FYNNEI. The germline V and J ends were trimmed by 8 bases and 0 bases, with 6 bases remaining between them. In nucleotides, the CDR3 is TGTGCCAGCGACAGGAGCACAGATACGCAGTATTTT. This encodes CASDRSTDTQYF.

The DNA for the CDR3 is TGTGCCAGCAGGGACTGGGGGGCGGTCGATGAAGCTTTCTTT. It is translated as CASRDWGAVDEAFF. The gene calls are TRBV6-6 and TRBJ1-1; perhaps TRBD1 as D (6 bases). Trimming removed 6 bases at V and 7 bases at J, with 18 bases between. The CDR3 runs 14 residues. Per germline, CDR1 MNHNY and CDR2 SVGAGI (reference sequence).

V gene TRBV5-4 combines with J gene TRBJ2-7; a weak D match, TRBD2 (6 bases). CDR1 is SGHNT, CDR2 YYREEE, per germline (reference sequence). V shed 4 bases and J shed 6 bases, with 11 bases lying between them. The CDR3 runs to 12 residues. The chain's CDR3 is CASSRGTPEQYF. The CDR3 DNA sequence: TGTGCCAGCAGCCGCGGGACCCCCGAGCAGTACTTC. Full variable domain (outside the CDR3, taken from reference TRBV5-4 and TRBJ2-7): ETGVTQSPTHLIKTRGQQVTLRCSSQSGHNTVSWYQQALGQGPQFIFQYYREEENGRGNFPPRFSGLQFPNYSSELNVNALELDDSALYLCASSRGTPEQYFGPGTRLTVT.

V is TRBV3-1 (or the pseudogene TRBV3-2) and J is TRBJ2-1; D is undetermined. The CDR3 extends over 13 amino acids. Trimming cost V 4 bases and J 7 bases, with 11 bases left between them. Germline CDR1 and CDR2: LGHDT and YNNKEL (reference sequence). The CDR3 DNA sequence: TGTGCCAGCAGCCCCGTAGTCTATAATGAGCAGTTCTTC. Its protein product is CASSPVVYNEQFF.

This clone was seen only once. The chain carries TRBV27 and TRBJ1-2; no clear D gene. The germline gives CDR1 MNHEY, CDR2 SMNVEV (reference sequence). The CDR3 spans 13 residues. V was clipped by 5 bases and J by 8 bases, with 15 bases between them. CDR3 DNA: TGTGCCAGCAGTCCACCGGAACGGAGAGGCTACACCTTC. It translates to CASSPPERRGYTF.